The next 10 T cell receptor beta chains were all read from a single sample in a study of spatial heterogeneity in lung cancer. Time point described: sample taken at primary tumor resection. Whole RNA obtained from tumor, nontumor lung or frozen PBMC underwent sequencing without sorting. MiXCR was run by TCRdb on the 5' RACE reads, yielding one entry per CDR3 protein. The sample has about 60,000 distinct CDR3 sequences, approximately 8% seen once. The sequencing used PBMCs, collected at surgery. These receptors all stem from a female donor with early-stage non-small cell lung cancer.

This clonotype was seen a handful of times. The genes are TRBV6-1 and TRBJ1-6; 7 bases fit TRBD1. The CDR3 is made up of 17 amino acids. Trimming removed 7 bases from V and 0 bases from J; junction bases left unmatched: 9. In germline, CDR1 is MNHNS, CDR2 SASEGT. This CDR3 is CASTGGAGRSYNSPLHF. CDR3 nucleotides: TGTGCCAGCACAGGGGGGGCAGGGCGCTCCTATAATTCACCCCTCCACTTT.

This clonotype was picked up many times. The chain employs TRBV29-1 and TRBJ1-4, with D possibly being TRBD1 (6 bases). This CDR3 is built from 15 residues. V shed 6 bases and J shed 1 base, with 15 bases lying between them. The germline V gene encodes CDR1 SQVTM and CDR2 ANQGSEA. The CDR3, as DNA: TGCAGCGTGGGGGGCAGGTTCGAAACTAATGAAAAACTGTTTTTT. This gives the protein CSVGGRFETNEKLFF.

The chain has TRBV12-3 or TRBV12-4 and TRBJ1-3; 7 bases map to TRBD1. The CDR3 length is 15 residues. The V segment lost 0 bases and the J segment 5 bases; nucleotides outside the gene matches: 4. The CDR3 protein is CASSLAGGFRNTIYF. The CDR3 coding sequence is TGTGCCAGCAGTTTAGCAGGGGGCTTTCGAAACACCATATATTTT.

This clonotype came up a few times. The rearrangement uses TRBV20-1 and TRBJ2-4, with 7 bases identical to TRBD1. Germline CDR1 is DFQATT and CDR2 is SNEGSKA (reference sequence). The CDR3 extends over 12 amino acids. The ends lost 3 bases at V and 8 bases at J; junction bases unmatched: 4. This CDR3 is CSASDRADIQYF. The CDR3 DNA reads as TGCAGTGCTAGCGACAGGGCAGACATTCAGTACTTC.

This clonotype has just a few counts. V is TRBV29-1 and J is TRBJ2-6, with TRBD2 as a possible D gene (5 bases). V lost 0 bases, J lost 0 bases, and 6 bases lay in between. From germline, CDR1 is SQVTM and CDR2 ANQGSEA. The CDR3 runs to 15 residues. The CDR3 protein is CSVEDRDSGANVLTF. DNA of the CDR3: TGCAGCGTTGAAGATCGGGACTCTGGGGCCAACGTCCTGACTTTC.

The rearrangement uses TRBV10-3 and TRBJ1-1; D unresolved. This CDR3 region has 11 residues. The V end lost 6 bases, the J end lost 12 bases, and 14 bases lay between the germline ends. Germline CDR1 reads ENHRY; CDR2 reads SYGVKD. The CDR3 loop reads CAIRGEVSTFF. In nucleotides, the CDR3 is TGTGCCATCAGGGGAGAGGTTTCAACTTTCTTT.

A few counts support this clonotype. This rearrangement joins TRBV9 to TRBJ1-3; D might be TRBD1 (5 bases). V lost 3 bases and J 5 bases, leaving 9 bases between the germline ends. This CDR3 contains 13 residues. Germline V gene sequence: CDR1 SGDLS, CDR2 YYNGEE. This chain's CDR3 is CASSAGDRNTIYF. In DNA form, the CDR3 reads TGTGCCAGCAGCGCGGGGGATAGAAACACCATATATTTT.

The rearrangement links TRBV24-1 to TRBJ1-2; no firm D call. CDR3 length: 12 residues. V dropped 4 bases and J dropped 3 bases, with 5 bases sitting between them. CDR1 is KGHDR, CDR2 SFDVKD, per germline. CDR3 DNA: TGTGCCACCAGTGAAACCCACTATGGCTACACCTTC. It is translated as CATSETHYGYTF.

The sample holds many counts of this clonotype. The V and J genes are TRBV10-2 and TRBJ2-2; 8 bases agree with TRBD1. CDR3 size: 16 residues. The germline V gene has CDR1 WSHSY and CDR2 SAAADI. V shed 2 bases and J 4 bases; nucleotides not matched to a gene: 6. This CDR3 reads CASSETGDRSTGELFF. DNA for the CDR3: TGCGCCAGCAGTGAGACGGGGGACAGGAGCACCGGGGAGCTGTTTTTT.

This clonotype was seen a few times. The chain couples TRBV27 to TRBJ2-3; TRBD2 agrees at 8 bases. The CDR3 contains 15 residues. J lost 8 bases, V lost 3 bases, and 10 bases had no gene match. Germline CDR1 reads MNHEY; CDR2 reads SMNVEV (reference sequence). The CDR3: CASSLASGGQGTQYF. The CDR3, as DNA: TGTGCCAGCAGTTTGGCGAGCGGGGGCCAAGGTACGCAGTATTTT.